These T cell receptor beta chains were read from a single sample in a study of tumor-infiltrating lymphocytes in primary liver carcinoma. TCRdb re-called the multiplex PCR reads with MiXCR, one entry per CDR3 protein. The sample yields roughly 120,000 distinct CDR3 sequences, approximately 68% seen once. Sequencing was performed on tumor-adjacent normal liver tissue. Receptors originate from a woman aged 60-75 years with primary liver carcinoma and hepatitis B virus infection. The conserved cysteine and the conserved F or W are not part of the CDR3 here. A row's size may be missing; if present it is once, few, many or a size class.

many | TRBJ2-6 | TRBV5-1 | ASSPDRPGANVLT
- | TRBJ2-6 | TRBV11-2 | ASSMGGDRGISLSETNVLT
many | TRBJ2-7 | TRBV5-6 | ASSSRIAGSYEQY
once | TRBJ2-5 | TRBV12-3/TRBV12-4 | ASSVPGSQETQY
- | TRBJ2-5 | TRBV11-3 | ASSRKGEETQY
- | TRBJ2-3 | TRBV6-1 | ASHQTRLASVDTQY
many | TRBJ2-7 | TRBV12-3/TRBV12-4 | ASSPRGGNSYEQY
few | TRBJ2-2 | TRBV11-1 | ANSHTTNTGELF
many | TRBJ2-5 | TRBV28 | ASSPLGLAGGRETQY
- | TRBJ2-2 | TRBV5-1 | GSSFLGEGTGKLF
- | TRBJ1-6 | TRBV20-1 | SAMSGNSPLH
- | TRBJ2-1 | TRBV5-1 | ASSCGSAYYEQF
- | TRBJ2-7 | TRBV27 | ASSPRAVYEQY
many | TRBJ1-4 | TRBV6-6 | ASSYRRLQETNEKLF
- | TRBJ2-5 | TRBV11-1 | ASSLGVQVKETQY